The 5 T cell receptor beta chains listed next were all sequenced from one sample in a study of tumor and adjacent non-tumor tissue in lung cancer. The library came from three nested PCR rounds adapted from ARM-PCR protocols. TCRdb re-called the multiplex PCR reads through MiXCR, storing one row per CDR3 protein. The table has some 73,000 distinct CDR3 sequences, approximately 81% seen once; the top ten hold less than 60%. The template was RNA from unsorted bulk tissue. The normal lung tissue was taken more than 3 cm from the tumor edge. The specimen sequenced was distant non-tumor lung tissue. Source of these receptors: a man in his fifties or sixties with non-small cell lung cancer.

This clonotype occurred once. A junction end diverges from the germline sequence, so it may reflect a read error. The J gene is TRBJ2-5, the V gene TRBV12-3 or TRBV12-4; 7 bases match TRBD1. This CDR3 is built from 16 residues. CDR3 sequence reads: CASRPRQGANRETKYF. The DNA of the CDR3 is TGTGCCAGCAGACCCAGACAGGGAGCTAACCGAGAGACCAAGTACTTC.

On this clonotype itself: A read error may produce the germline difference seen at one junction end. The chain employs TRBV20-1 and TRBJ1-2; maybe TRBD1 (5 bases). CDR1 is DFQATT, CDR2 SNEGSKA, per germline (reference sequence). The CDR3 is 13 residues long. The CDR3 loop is CTAAPGSTDGYTF. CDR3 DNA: TGCACTGCTGCTCCAGGGAGTACTGATGGCTACACCTTC.

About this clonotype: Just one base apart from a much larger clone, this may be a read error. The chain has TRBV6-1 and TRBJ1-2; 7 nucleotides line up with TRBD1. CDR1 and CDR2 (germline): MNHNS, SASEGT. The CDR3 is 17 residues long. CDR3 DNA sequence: TGTGCCAGCAGTGAAGGGACAGGCTCAAGCTCGAGTTATGACTACACCTTC. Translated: CASSEGTGSSSSYDYTF.

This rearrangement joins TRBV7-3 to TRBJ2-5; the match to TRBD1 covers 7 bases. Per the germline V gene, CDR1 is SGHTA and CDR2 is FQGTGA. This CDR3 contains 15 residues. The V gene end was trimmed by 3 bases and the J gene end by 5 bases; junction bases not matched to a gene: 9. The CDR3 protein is CASSFRQGDAETQYF. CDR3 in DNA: TGTGCCAGCAGCTTTCGACAGGGTGATGCGGAGACCCAGTACTTC.

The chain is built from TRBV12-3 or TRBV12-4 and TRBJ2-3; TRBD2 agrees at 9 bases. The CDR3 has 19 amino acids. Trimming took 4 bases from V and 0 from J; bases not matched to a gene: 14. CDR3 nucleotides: TGTGCCAGCAGTTCCCTCTCTAGCGGGGACTTTGCTAGCACAGATACGCAGTATTTT. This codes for CASSSLSSGDFASTDTQYF.